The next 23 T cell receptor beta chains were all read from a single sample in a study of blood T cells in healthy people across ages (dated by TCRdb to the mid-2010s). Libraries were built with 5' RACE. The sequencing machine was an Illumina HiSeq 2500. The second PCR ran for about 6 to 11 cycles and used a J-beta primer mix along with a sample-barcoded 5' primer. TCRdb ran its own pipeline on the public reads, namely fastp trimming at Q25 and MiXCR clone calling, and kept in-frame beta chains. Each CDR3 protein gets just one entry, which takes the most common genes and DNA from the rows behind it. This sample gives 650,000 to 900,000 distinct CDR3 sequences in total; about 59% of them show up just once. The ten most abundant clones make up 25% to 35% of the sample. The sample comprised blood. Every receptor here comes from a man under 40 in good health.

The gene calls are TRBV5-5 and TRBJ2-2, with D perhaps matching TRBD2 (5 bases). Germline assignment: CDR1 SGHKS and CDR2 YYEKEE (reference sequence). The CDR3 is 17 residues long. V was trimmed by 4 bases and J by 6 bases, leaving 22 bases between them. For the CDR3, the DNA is TGTGCCAGCAGCCCGACACGGGGAGTAGGATTCTCCGGGGAGCTGTTTTTT. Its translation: CASSPTRGVGFSGELFF. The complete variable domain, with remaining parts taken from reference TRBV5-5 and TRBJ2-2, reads DAGVTQSPTHLIKTRGQQVTLRCSPISGHKSVSWYQQVLGQGPQFIFQYYEKEERGRGNFPDRFSARQFPNYSSELNVNALLLGDSALYLCASSPTRGVGFSGELFFGEGSRLTVL.

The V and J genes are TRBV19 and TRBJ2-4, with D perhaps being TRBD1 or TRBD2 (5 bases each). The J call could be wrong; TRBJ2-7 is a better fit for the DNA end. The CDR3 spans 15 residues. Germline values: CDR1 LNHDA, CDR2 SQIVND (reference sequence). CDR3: CASSAAGTGAYEQYF. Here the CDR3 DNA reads TGTGCCAGTAGCGCCGCCGGGACGGGTGCCTACGAGCAGTACTTC.

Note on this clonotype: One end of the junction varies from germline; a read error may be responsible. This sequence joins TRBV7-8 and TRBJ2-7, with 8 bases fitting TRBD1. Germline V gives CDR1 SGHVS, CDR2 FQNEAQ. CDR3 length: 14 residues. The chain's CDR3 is CASSLQGVVDERYF. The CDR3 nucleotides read TGTGCCAGCAGCCTACAGGGGGTGGTCGACGAGCGGTACTTC.

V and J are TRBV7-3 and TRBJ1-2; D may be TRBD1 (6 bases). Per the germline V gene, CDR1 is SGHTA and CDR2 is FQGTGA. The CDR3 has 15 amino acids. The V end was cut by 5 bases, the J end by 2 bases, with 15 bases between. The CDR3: CASSPVGGSNYGYTF. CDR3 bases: TGTGCCAGCAGCCCGGTAGGGGGATCCAACTATGGCTACACCTTC.

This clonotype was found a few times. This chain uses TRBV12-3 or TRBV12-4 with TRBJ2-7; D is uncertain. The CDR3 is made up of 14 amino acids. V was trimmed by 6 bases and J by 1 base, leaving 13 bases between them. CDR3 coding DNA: TGTGCCAGCAGCCCTCAGATGTCTTCCTACGAGCAGTACTTC. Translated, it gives CASSPQMSSYEQYF.

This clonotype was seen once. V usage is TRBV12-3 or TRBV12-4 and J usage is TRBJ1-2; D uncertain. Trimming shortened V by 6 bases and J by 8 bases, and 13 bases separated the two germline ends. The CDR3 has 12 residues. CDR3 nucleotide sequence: TGTGCCAGCAGCTCCGCGGGGAGAGGCTACACCTTC. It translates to CASSSAGRGYTF.

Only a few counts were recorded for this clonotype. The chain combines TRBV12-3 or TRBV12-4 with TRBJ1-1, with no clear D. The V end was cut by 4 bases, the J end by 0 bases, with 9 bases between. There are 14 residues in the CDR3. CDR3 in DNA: TGTGCCAGCAGTTCGCAGGCGCTGAACACTGAAGCTTTCTTT. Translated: CASSSQALNTEAFF.

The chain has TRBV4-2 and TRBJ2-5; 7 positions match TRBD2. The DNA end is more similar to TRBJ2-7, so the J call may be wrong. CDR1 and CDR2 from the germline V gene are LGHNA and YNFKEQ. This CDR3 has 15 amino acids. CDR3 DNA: TGTGCCAGCAGCCAAGCTAGCGGAATTCAATACGAGCAGTACTTC. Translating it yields CASSQASGIQYEQYF.

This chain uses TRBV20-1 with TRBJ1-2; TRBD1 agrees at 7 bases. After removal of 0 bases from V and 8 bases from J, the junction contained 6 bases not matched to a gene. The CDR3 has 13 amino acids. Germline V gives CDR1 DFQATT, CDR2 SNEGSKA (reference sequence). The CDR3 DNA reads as TGCAGTGCTAGAGATGGGGGACAGAGCGGCTACACCTTC. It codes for CSARDGGQSGYTF.

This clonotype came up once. Written as DNA, the CDR3 is TGTGCCAGCAGTGAAGCTTGGGACAAGAATCAGCCCCAGCATTTT. It yields the protein CASSEAWDKNQPQHF. The rearrangement joins TRBV6-1 to TRBJ1-5; D is perhaps TRBD1 (6 bases). The CDR3 is 15 amino acids. Deletions cut 0 bases from V and 4 bases from J, with 10 bases between. Germline V gene sequence: CDR1 MNHNS, CDR2 SASEGT.

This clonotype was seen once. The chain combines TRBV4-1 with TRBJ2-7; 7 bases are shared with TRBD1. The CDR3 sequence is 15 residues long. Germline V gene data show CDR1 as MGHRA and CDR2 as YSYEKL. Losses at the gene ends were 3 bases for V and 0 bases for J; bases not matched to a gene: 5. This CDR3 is CASSQLTGHSYEQYF. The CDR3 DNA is TGCGCCAGCAGCCAGCTGACAGGGCACTCCTACGAGCAGTACTTC.

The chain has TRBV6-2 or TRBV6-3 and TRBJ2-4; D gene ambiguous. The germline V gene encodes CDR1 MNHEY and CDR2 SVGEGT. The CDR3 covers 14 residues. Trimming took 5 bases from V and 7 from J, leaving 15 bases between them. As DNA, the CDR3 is TGTGCCAGCAGTGTTGATACCCCCGGTAACATTCAGTACTTC. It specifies CASSVDTPGNIQYF.

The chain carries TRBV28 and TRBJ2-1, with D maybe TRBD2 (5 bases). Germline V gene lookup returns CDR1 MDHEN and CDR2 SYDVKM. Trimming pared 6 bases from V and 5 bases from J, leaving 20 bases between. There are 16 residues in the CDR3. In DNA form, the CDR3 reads TGTGCCAGCAGAGAGGGAGCGTACCTTGGGGACAATGAGCAGTTCTTC. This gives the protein CASREGAYLGDNEQFF.

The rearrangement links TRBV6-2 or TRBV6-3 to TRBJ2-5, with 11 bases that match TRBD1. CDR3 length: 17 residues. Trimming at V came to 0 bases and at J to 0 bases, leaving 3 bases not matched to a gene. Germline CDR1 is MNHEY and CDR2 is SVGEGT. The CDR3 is CASSYSRDRGYQETQYF. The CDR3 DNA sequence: TGTGCCAGCAGTTACTCCCGGGACAGGGGGTACCAAGAGACCCAGTACTTC.

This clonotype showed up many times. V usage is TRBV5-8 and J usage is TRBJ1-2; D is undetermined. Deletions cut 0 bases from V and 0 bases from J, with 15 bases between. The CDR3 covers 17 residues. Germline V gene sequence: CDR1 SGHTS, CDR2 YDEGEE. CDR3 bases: TGTGCCAGCAGCTTGGCTGGCTGGTATACTACTAACTATGGCTACACCTTC. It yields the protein CASSLAGWYTTNYGYTF.

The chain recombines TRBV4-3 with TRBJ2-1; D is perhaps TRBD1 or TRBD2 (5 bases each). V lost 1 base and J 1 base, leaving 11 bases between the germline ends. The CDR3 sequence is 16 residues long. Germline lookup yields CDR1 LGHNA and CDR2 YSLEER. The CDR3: CASSQAGPLSYNEQFF. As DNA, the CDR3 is TGCGCCAGCAGCCAAGCGGGGCCCCTTTCCTACAATGAGCAGTTCTTC.

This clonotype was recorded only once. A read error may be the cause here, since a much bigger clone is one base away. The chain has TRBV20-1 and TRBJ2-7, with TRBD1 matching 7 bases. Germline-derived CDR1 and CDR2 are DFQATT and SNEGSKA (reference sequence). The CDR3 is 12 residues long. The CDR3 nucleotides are TGCGGTGCCAGGGACAGATCCTACGAGCAGTACTTC. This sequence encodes CGARDRSYEQYF.

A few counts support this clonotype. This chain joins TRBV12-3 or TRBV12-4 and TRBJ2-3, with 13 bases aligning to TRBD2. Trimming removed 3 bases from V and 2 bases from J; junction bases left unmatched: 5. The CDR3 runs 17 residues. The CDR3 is CASSLGTSGDNTDTQYF. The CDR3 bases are TGTGCCAGCAGTTTGGGGACTAGCGGGGACAACACAGATACGCAGTATTTT.

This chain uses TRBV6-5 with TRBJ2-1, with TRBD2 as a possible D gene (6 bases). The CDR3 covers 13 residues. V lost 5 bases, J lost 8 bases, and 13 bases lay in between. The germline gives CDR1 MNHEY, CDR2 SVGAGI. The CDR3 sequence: CASSRGLIDEQFF. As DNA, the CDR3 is TGTGCCAGCAGTCGGGGGTTGATCGATGAGCAGTTCTTC.

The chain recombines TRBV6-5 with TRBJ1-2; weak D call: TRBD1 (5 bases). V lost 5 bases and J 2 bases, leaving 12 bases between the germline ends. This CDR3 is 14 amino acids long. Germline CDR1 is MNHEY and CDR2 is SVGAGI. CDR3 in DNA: TGTGCCAGCAGTACCGGGACGGGGAACTATGGCTACACCTTC. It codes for CASSTGTGNYGYTF.

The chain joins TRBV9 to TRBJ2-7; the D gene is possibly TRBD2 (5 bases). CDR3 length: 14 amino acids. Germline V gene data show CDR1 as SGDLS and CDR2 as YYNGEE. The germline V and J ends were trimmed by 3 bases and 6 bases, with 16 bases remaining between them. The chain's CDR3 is CASSAGLAGLEQYF. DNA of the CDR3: TGTGCCAGCAGCGCAGGACTGGCGGGTCTCGAGCAGTACTTC.

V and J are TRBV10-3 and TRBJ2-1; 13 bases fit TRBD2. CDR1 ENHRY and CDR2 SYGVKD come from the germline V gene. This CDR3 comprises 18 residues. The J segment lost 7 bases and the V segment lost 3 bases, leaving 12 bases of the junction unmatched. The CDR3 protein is CAISDSVLAGGLVNEQFF. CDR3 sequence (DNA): TGTGCCATCAGTGATTCAGTACTAGCGGGGGGGCTAGTAAATGAGCAGTTCTTC.

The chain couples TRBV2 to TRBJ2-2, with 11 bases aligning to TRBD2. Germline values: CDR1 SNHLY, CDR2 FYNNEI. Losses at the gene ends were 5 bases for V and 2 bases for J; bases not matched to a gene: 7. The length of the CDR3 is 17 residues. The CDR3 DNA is TGTGCCAGCAGTATTCCGGGACTAGCGGAAAACACCGGGGAGCTGTTTTTT. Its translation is CASSIPGLAENTGELFF.